The subject of this entry is one TCR beta chain. Which antigen it targets is not known. Base qualities are missing; no much larger clone stands one base away. V is clipped by 6 bases and J by 3 bases, and the sequence between their germline boundaries is 12 bases long. CDR1 and CDR2, looked up from the germline V gene (reference sequence), are MNHNY and SVGAGI. Reading from cysteine to phenylalanine, the CDR3 counts 13 amino acids. Only CDR3 DNA is held: 39 bases, read in frame from base 1. The sample belongs to a study of T cell responses to AZD1222 COVID-19 vaccine (dated by TCRdb to the early 2020s). Turning to the overall study: A total of approximately 250 trial participants underwent TCR sequencing, of whom some 200 had received two doses of AZD1222 and approximately 26 had received two doses of the MenACWY control vaccine. Trial participants were enrolled by age into 18-55, 56-69 and 70-plus year subgroups, with roughly 150, 30 and 60 TCR-sequenced participants respectively. Here is what the overall study found, with its caveats: Because no samples from the day 14 peak response were available, repertoires could be characterized only after the peak T cell response. Most participants were white British and females outnumbered males, and the authors suggested that clonal diversity may have been underestimated. Epitopes outside the regions mutated in the B.1.351 and B.1.1.7 variants were reportedly recognized by nearly half of the unique spike-specific TCRs. Vaccine-associated CD4 TCRs spanned the whole spike protein, with dominant responses in regions 160-218 and 743-854. The 56-69-year group was small, and its depth increase did not reach significance, likely because of low power. Spike-specific TCR breadth and depth rose significantly after two AZD1222 doses compared with day 0 and with MenACWY recipients. Only five or six AZD1222 recipients were SARS-CoV-2 seropositive at baseline, limiting conclusions about previously exposed vaccinees.

The CDR3 regions of human TCRbeta chains were analyzed by immunosequencing. As for how the authors treated the data: Repertoire TCRs were matched against a reference library of SARS-CoV-2-specific TCRs generated with the MIRA antigen-specificity platform. Breadth was defined as the fraction of unique TCRs that were SARS-CoV-2-associated. Depth was defined as the fraction of total T cells that were SARS-CoV-2-associated. Using the MIRA data, each spike-specific TCR was mapped to the spike region that the TCR reacts to and placed in a CD4 or CD8 class. Log10-transformed breadth and depth values were compared by one-way ANOVA with Sidak's multiple comparisons tests. Sourced from immuneACCESS, this table was stored by TCRdb with only in-frame sequences that have V and J called. A share of the clones is absent; for the studies checked, an unresolved V gene accounts for under half, and the remainder has no known explanation. That table furnishes V, J and clone size, whereas the DNA furnished D and trimming. The sample data list approximately 150,000 clones, and 90% to 95% of these were observed just once. The ten top clones hold roughly 4.4% of the sample.

The time point label of this sample denotes: baseline before first vaccination. This sample's treatment or condition label indicates: meningococcal conjugate vaccine given as trial control. Samples from vaccinated people were obtained from the UK trials COV001 and COV002, which included a single-blind randomized controlled phase 2/3 trial of AZD1222 (ChAdOx1 nCoV-19) in healthy adults. For TCRbeta chain sequencing, PBMC samples were collected from trial participants at day 0 and at day 28 after the second dose. Sequences were derived from peripheral blood, sampled on day 0 of MenACWY control vaccination. The sequence links TRBV6-6 to TRBJ2-7; the D segment could be TRBD2, given 5 matching bases. The sequence derives from an adult in good health. The encoded CDR3 is CASRPGNLYEQYF. The nucleotide sequence is given as TGTGCCAGCAGGCCCGGGAACCTCTACGAGCAGTACTTC.